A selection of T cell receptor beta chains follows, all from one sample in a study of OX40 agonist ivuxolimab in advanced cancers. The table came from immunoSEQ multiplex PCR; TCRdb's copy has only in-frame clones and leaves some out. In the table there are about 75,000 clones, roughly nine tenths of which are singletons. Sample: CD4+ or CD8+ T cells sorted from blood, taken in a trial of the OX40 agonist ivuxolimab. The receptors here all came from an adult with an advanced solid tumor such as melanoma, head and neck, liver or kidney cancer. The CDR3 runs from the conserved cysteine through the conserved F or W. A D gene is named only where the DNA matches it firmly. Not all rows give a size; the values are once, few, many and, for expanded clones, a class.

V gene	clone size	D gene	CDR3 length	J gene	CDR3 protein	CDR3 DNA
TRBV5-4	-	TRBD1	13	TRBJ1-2	CASSNDRVSGYTF	TGTGCCAGCAGCAACGACAGGGTTTCTGGCTACACCTTC
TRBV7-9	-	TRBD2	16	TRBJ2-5	CASSLGAGTSGETQYF	TGTGCCAGCAGCTTAGGAGCCGGGACTAGCGGAGAGACCCAGTACTTC
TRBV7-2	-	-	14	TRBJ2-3	CASSLTSPPDTQYF	TGTGCCAGCAGTTTGACTAGTCCCCCAGATACGCAGTATTTT
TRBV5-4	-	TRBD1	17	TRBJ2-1	CASSLAFGQGRDNEQFF	TGTGCCAGCAGCTTGGCCTTTGGACAGGGGAGGGACAATGAGCAGTTCTTC
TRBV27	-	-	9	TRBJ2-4	CASFSRGVF	TGTGCCAGCTTCTCCCGAGGGGTTTTC
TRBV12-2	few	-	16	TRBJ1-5	CASRFLDRKLNQPQHF	TGTGCAAGTCGCTTCCTGGACAGAAAATTAAATCAGCCCCAGCATTTT
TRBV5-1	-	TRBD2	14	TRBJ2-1	CASSLGTSADEQFF	TGCGCCAGCAGCTTGGGAACTAGCGCGGATGAGCAGTTCTTC
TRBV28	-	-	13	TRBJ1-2	CASSLQVFYGYTF	TGTGCCAGCAGCCTACAGGTATTCTATGGCTACACCTTC
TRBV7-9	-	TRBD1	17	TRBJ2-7	CSWPRGSKGTGNYEQYF	TGTAGCTGGCCCCGGGGATCGAAAGGGACAGGGAACTACGAGCAGTACTTC
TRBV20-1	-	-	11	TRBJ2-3	CSEGEADTQYF	TGCAGTGAGGGGGAGGCAGATACGCAGTATTTT
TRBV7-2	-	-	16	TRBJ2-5	CASSPSRGLDQETQYF	TGTGCCAGCAGCCCTTCTAGGGGGTTAGATCAAGAGACCCAGTACTTC
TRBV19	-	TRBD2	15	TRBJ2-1	CASAKLAGGPSEQFF	TGTGCCAGCGCAAAACTAGCGGGGGGGCCAAGTGAGCAGTTCTTC
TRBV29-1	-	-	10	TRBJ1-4	CSVRDEKLFF	TGCAGCGTTCGGGATGAAAAACTGTTTTTT
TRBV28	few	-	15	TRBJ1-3	CASSLSQISGNTIYF	TGTGCCAGCAGTCTTAGCCAGATCTCTGGAAACACCATATATTTT
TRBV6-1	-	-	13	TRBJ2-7	CASSEETGFEQYF	TGTGCCAGCAGTGAGGAAACAGGGTTCGAGCAGTACTTC
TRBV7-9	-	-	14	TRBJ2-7	CASSLGQAGYEQYF	TGTGCCAGCAGCTTAGGACAGGCCGGCTACGAGCAGTACTTC
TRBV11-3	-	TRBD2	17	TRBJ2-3	CASSLGASGASTDTQYF	TGTGCCAGCAGCTTAGGGGCTAGCGGAGCGAGCACAGATACGCAGTATTTT
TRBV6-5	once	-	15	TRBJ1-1	CASSYSGDWRTEAFF	TGTGCCAGCAGTTACTCGGGGGATTGGCGCACTGAAGCTTTCTTT
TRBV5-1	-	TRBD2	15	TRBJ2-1	CASAWRVAGEGEQFF	TGCGCCAGCGCTTGGAGGGTAGCGGGAGAGGGTGAGCAGTTCTTC
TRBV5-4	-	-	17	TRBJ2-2	CASSDGGAGGANGELFF	TGTGCCAGCAGCGATGGGGGCGCAGGGGGGGCTAACGGGGAGCTGTTTTTT
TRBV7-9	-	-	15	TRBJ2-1	CASSPGGSSYNEQFF	TGTGCCAGCAGCCCCGGAGGCAGCTCCTACAATGAGCAGTTCTTC
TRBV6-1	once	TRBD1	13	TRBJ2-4	CASRVRQGPIQYF	TGTGCCAGCAGGGTCCGACAGGGACCAATTCAGTACTTC
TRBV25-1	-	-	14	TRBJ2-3	CASRDSLSTDTQYF	TGTGCCAGTCGGGACTCACTGAGCACAGATACGCAGTATTTT
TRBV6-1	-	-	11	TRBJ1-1	CASRRDTEAFF	TGTGCCAGCAGGAGGGACACTGAAGCTTTCTTT
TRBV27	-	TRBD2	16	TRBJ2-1	CASSFLAGSSYNEQFF	TGTGCCAGCAGTTTTCTAGCGGGGAGCTCCTACAATGAGCAGTTCTTC
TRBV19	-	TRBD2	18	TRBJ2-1	CASTRRSGGGSSYNEQFF	TGTGCCAGTACCCGGAGGAGCGGGGGAGGGAGCTCCTACAATGAGCAGTTCTTC
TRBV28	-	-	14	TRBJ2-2	CASSSTSPYRELFF	TGTGCCAGCAGTTCAACTAGCCCCTATCGAGAGCTGTTTTTT
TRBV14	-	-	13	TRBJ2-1	CASSPQGYHEQFF	TGTGCCAGCAGCCCCCAGGGGTACCATGAGCAGTTCTTC
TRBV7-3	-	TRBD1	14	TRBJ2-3	CASSLDRAQDTQYF	TGTGCCAGCAGCTTAGACAGGGCCCAAGATACGCAGTATTTT
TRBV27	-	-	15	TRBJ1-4	CASSLFGATNEKLFF	TGTGCCAGCAGTTTGTTTGGGGCAACTAATGAAAAACTGTTTTTT
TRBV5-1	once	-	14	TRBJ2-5	CASSLLGDQETQYF	TGCGCCAGCAGCTTGTTGGGGGACCAAGAGACCCAGTACTTC
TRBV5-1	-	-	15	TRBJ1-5	CASSLGDLEGQPQHF	TGCGCCAGCAGCTTGGGGGACCTAGAAGGTCAGCCCCAGCATTTT
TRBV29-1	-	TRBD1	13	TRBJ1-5	CSVSGGRDQPQHF	TGCAGCGTTTCAGGGGGTAGGGATCAGCCCCAGCATTTT
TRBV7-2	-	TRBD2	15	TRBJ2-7	CASSSAGLAGYEQYF	TGTGCCAGCAGCTCAGCGGGACTAGCGGGTTACGAGCAGTACTTC
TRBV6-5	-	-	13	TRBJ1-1	CASSSVYYTEAFF	TGTGCCAGCAGTTCCGTTTATTACACTGAAGCTTTCTTT
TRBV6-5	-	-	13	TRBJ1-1	CASSYSRGVEAFF	TGTGCCAGCAGTTACTCGAGGGGGGTTGAAGCTTTCTTT
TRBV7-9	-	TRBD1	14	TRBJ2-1	CASSSQGFYNEQFF	TGTGCCAGCAGCTCACAGGGGTTCTACAATGAGCAGTTCTTC
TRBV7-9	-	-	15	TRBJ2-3	CASSLGGGAGGTQYF	TGTGCCAGCAGCTTAGGTGGGGGGGCCGGAGGTACGCAGTATTTT
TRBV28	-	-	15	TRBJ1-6	CASSPVTGTNSPLHF	TGTGCCAGCAGTCCCGTGACAGGTACCAATTCACCCCTCCACTTT
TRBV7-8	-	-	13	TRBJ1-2	CASSLGGGSGYTF	TGTGCCAGCAGCTTAGGAGGAGGGAGTGGCTACACCTTC
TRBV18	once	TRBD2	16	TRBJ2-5	CASSPNLSGGQETQYF	TGTGCCAGCTCACCCAATCTTAGCGGGGGCCAAGAGACCCAGTACTTC
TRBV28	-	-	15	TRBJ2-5	CASSFGPHAQETQYF	TGTGCCAGCAGTTTTGGCCCCCACGCACAAGAGACCCAGTACTTC
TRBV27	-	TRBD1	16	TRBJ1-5	CASSFYGQGPNQPQHF	TGTGCCAGCAGTTTCTATGGACAGGGTCCCAATCAGCCCCAGCATTTT
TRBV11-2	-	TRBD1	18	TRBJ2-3	CASSLDHRGLFTTDTQYF	TGTGCCAGCAGCTTAGATCACAGGGGGCTATTCACCACAGATACGCAGTATTTT
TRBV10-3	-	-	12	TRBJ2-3	CAIRSDTDTQYF	TGTGCCATCAGGTCCGACACAGATACGCAGTATTTT
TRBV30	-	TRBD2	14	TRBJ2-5	CAWSVLLAGETQYF	TGTGCCTGGAGTGTATTACTAGCGGGAGAGACCCAGTACTTC
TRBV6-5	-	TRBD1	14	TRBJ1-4	CASRRTGEGEKLFF	TGTGCCAGCAGGCGGACAGGGGAGGGTGAAAAACTGTTTTTT
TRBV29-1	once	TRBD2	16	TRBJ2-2	CSVEWAGGPRTGELFF	TGCAGCGTTGAATGGGCGGGAGGGCCCCGAACCGGGGAGCTGTTTTTT
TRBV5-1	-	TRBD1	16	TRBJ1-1	CASSLGGGSVNTEAFF	TGCGCCAGCAGCTTGGGAGGGGGCAGCGTGAACACTGAAGCTTTCTTT
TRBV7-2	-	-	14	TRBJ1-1	CASSLQARNTEAFF	TGTGCCAGCAGCCTCCAAGCGAGAAACACTGAAGCTTTCTTT
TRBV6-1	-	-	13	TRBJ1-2	CASSRDPEYGYTF	TGTGCCAGCAGTCGGGACCCCGAGTATGGCTACACCTTC
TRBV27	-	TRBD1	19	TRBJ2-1	CASSFTPGQGARVYNEQFF	TGTGCCAGCAGTTTCACCCCGGGACAGGGGGCTCGGGTCTACAATGAGCAGTTCTTC
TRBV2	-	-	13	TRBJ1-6	CASSAGNSSPLHF	TGTGCCAGCAGTGCGGGCAACAGTTCACCCCTCCACTTT
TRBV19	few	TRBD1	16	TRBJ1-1	CASTFSRSGTGARPFF	TGTGCCAGTACCTTCAGCCGATCCGGGACAGGGGCCCGCCCTTTCTTT
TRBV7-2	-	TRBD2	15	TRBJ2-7	CASSSIISGPYEQYF	TGTGCCAGCAGCTCCATAATTAGCGGGCCCTACGAGCAGTACTTC